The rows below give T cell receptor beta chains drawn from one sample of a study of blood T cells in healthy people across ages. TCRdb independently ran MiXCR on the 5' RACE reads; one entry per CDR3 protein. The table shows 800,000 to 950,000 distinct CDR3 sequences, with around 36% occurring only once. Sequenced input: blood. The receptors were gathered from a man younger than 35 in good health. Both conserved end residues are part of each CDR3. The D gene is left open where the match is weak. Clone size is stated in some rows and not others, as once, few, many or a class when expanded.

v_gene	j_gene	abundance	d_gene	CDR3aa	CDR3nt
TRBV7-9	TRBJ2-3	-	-	CTSSLASTDTQYF	TGTACCAGCAGCTTGGCGAGCACAGATACGCAGTATTTT
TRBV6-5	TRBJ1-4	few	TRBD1	CASSYWTGRREKLFF	TGTGCCAGCAGTTACTGGACAGGGCGGAGAGAAAAACTGTTTTTT
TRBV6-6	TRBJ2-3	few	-	CASGRSSTDTQYF	TGTGCCAGCGGTCGGAGCAGCACAGATACGCAGTATTTT
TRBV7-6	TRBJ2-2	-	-	CASSLALAKGTGELFF	TGTGCCAGCAGCTTAGCGCTGGCCAAGGGCACCGGGGAGCTGTTTTTT
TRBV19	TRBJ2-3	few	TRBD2	CASSSGRGTDTQYF	TGTGCCAGTAGCAGCGGGAGAGGCACAGATACGCAGTATTTT
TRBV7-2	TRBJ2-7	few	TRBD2	CASSLAGGGAHEQYF	TGTGCCAGCAGCTTAGCTGGCGGGGGGGCTCATGAGCAGTACTTC
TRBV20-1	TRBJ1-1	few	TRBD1	CSARPPRTGNTEAFF	TGCAGTGCTAGACCGCCAAGGACAGGAAACACTGAAGCTTTCTTT
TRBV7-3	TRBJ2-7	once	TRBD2	CASSLVRGGDDEQYF	TGTGCCAGCAGCTTAGTACGCGGGGGGGATGATGAGCAGTACTTC
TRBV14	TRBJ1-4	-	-	CASSQDTLRSPNEKLFF	TGTGCCAGCAGCCAAGACACCCTTCGCTCGCCGAATGAAAAACTGTTTTTT
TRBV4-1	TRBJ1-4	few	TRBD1	CASSRSGQGNEKLFF	TGCGCCAGCAGCCGATCGGGACAGGGGAATGAAAAACTGTTTTTT
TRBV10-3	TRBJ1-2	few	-	CAISESTGNPWSTF	TGTGCCATCAGTGAGTCGACGGGTAACCCCTGGAGCACCTTC
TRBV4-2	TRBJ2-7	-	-	CASSQDQTRFVHEQYF	TGTGCCAGCAGCCAAGATCAGACTCGTTTTGTCCACGAGCAGTACTTC
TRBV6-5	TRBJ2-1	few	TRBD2	CASSYSTSGGPSSYNEQFF	TGTGCCAGCAGTTATTCGACTAGCGGGGGGCCCAGCTCCTACAATGAGCAGTTCTTC
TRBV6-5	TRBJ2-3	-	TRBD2	CASSYSASGDTDTQYF	TGTGCCAGCAGTTACTCCGCTAGCGGGGACACAGATACGCAGTATTTT
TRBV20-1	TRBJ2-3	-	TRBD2	CSARAGGLDTQYF	TGCAGTGCTAGGGCGGGGGGCTTGGATACGCAGTATTTT
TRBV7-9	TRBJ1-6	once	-	CASSLDSQSSYNSPLHF	TGTGCCAGCAGCTTAGACTCACAGAGCTCCTATAATTCACCCCTCCACTTT
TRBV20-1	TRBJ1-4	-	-	CSARTLQGEKLFF	TGCAGTGCACGGACTCTTCAAGGTGAAAAACTGTTTTTT
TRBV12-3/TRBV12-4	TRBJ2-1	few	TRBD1	CASSTTGEGYNEQFF	TGTGCCAGCAGCACGACAGGGGAAGGCTACAATGAGCAGTTCTTC
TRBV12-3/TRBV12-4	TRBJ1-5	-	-	CASRGERTPQHF	TGTGCCAGCAGGGGCGAGCGTACGCCCCAGCATTTT
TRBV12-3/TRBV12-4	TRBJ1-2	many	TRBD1	CASRDRGGDYGYTF	TGTGCCAGCAGAGACAGGGGCGGAGACTATGGCTACACCTTC
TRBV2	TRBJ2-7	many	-	CAGGTLSYEQYF	TGTGCCGGCGGGACCTTATCCTACGAGCAGTACTTC
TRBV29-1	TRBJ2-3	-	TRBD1	CSGRTGGTDTQYF	TGCAGCGGCAGGACAGGGGGCACAGATACGCAGTATTTT
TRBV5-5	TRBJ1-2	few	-	CASSLRPGGVLDYGYTF	TGTGCCAGCAGCCTACGCCCGGGGGGGGTCCTAGACTATGGCTACACCTTC
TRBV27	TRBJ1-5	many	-	CASNSLQGNQPQHF	TGTGCCAGCAACTCGCTCCAGGGCAATCAGCCCCAGCATTTT
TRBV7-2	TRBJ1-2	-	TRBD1	CASSFAQGGYGYTF	TGTGCCAGCAGCTTTGCTCAGGGGGGCTATGGCTACACCTTC
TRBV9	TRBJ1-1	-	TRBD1	CASSPGQGASYVFF	TGTGCCAGCAGCCCAGGACAGGGAGCCTCTTATGTTTTCTTT
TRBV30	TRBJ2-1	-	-	CAWSVRRGWNEQFF	TGTGCCTGGAGTGTACGCCGGGGTTGGAATGAGCAGTTCTTC
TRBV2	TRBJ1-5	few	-	CASMRLPDNQPQHF	TGTGCCAGCATGCGACTTCCTGACAATCAGCCCCAGCATTTT
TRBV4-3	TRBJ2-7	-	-	CASRQRTFPYEQYF	TGCGCCAGCAGGCAAAGGACTTTCCCCTACGAGCAGTACTTC
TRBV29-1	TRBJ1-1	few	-	CSATPIDWGTEAFF	TGCAGCGCAACCCCGATTGACTGGGGGACTGAAGCTTTCTTT
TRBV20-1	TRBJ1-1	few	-	CSARVVRIMNTEAFF	TGCAGTGCTAGAGTTGTACGGATTATGAACACTGAAGCTTTCTTT
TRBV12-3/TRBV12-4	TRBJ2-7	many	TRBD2	CASSTRLAGAYEQYF	TGTGCCAGCAGTACGAGACTAGCGGGGGCCTACGAGCAGTACTTC
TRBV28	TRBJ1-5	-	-	CASSQMRNGGYNQPQHF	TGTGCCAGCAGTCAGATGCGGAATGGGGGTTACAATCAGCCCCAGCATTTT
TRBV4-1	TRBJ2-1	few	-	CASSRGSGNSYNEQFF	TGCGCCAGCAGCCGAGGTAGCGGTAACTCCTACAATGAGCAGTTCTTC
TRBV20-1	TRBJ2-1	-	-	CSARRDEQFF	TGCAGTGCCCGAAGGGATGAGCAGTTCTTC
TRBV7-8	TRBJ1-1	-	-	CASAVRVAEAFF	TGTGCCAGCGCCGTTCGGGTAGCTGAAGCTTTCTTT
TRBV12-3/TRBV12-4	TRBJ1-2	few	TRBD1	CASTEGAGSGYTF	TGTGCCAGCACAGAGGGGGCAGGGAGTGGCTACACCTTC
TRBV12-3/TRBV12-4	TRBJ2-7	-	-	CASSFTPNYEQYF	TGTGCCAGCAGTTTTACTCCAAACTACGAGCAGTACTTC
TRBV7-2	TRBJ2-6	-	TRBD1	CASSSGGRLSGANVLTF	TGTGCCAGCAGCTCAGGGGGCAGACTCTCTGGGGCCAACGTCCTGACTTTC
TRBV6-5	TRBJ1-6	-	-	CASTDGVFNNSPLHF	TGTGCCAGCACGGACGGGGTTTTCAATAATTCACCCCTCCACTTT
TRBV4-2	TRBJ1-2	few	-	CASSQVSASGVNYGYTF	TGTGCCAGCAGCCAAGTCAGCGCCTCCGGGGTAAACTATGGCTACACCTTC
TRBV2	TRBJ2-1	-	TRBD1	CASSGDSDVEQFF	TGTGCCAGCAGTGGGGACAGTGATGTTGAGCAGTTCTTC
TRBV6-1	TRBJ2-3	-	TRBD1	CASSRDRVLDTQYF	TGTGCCAGCAGCCGGGACAGGGTGTTAGATACGCAGTATTTT
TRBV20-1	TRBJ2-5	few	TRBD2	CSARASGGTQETQYF	TGCAGTGCGAGAGCTAGCGGGGGGACCCAAGAGACCCAGTACTTC
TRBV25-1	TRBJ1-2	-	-	CASFTGEGYGYTF	TGTGCCAGCTTCACCGGGGAGGGGTATGGCTACACCTTC
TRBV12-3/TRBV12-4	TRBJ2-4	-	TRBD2	CASSPSGGASKNIQYF	TGTGCCAGCAGCCCTAGCGGGGGGGCTTCCAAAAACATTCAGTACTTC
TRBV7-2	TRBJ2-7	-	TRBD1	CASNRYEGAKYEQYF	TGTGCCAGCAACCGATATGAGGGGGCCAAATACGAGCAGTACTTC
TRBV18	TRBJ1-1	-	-	CASSPKIQGNTEAFF	TGTGCCAGCTCACCGAAAATACAGGGTAACACTGAAGCTTTCTTT
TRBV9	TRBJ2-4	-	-	CASSVEGAAKNIQYF	TGTGCCAGCAGCGTAGAAGGGGCGGCCAAAAACATTCAGTACTTC
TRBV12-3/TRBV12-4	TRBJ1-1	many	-	CASKPGHTNTEAFF	TGTGCCAGTAAGCCCGGACATACGAACACTGAAGCTTTCTTT
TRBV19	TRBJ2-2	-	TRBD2	CASSIELAGTNTGELFF	TGTGCCAGTAGTATAGAACTAGCGGGGACGAACACCGGGGAGCTGTTTTTT
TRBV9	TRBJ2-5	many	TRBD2	CASSVAGLAGHETQYF	TGTGCCAGCAGCGTAGCAGGACTAGCGGGGCACGAGACCCAGTACTTC